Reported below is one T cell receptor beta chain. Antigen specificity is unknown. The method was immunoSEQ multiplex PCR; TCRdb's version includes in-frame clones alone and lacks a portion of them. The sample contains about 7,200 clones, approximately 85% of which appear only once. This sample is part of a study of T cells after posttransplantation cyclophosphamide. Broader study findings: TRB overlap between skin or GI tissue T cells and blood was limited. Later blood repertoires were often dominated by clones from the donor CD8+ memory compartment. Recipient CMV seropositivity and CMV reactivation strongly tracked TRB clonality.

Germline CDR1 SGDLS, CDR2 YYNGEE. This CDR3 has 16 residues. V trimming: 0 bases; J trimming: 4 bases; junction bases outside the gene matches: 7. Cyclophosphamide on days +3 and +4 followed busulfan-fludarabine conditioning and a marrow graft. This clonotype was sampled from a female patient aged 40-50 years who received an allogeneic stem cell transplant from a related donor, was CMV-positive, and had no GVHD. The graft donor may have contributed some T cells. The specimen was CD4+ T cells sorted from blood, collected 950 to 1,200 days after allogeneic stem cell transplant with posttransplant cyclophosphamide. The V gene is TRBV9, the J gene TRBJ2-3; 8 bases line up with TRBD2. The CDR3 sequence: CASSVEGSGVADTQYF. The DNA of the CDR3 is TGTGCCAGCAGCGTAGAAGGTAGCGGGGTCGCAGATACGCAGTATTTT.